This entry is about one T cell receptor beta chain. Its antigen is still unknown. Base qualities are not recorded, but no much larger clone differs from it by a single base. The source of the sample is a study of neoadjuvant anti-PD-1 for oral cavity cancer (dated by TCRdb to the early 2020s). Concerning the study at large: Before curative-intent surgical resection, most patients were given three to four biweekly doses of nivolumab at 3 mg/kg. An approximately 33% response rate was observed in the parent correlative cohort, in which about 12 patients were included. For patients who did not progress, a fourth nivolumab dose was given around day 43, followed by definitive surgical resection on days 50-56. Responders were defined as patients with complete response, partial response or stable disease by RECIST 1.1; non-responders were defined as patients with progression. What the research found in general, with its limitations: A higher pretreatment blood Treg/Th17 ratio correlated with both higher pretreatment blood TCRbeta clonality and lower post-treatment tumor TCRbeta clonality. After neoadjuvant nivolumab, non-responders showed significantly higher T cell clonality (Gini index) in PBMCs than responders did. Only a few patients per response group were included in the TCR analyses, and the authors called for validation in larger cohorts.

For deep sequencing, PBMC libraries mostly used approximately 0.45 ug of input genomic DNA, with six replicates for each sample. TCRbeta libraries were prepared with the immunoSEQ hsTCRbeta kit according to the manufacturer's instructions. The completed libraries were mixed into a single pool at 3 nM, then sequenced with an Illumina NovaSeq 6000 S4 flow cell. Turning to the authors' computational methods: Raw data preprocessing and quality control were performed with the immunoSEQ Analyzer. The analysis was limited to productive rearrangements, and each clonotype was defined by a unique CDR3 amino acid sequence. Repertoire clonality was estimated as the Gini-Simpson index, which was calculated using the R package tcR. Student's t test was used to compare Gini indices, and Pearson correlation was used to assess associations with tumor size change. What TCRdb holds here is the immuneACCESS table cut down to in-frame rearrangements. Part of the clones is not present; checked against another copy, under half of the missing clones reflect an unresolved V gene, and the others are unexplained. From that table come the V and J calls and clone size; the DNA was used to work out D and trimming. Recorded for this sample are around 70,000 clones; 70% to 90% of them occurred a single time. The top ten constitute approximately 3.6% of the sample.

This specimen's time point label, per the study, means: after neoadjuvant nivolumab, at surgical resection. Patients were newly diagnosed with stage II-IVA oral cavity squamous cell carcinoma and had received no prior systemic or radiation treatment. Everyone in the cohort had locally advanced, HPV-negative oral cavity squamous cell carcinoma. Peripheral blood mononuclear cells were analyzed directly and were not maintained or expanded in culture. The samples were obtained from a longitudinal correlative study of a single-arm phase II trial testing neoadjuvant nivolumab in oral cavity squamous cell carcinoma. Subject-matched pre- and post-treatment PBMCs and tumors from three responders and three non-responders were subjected to genomic DNA-based TCRbeta sequencing. Peripheral blood mononuclear cells were collected once before nivolumab treatment and again after treatment, at the time of surgery. The Maxwell RSC DNA from Cells kit was used to isolate genomic DNA from PBMCs.

CDR3 length: 13 amino acids, cysteine to phenylalanine. The entry retains the CDR3 DNA only, 39 bases that are in frame from base 1. Trimmed from V: 7 bases; trimmed from J: 5 bases; junction bases lacking a gene match: 6. CDR1 and CDR2 (KGHSH, LQKENI) derive from the germline V gene. The source material was PBMCs, sampled after nivolumab (anti-PD-1) treatment. The receptor's source is a person aged 35-80 years with oral cavity squamous cell carcinoma. The sequence links TRBV18 to TRBJ2-7; TRBD1 aligns with 9 central bases. The DNA is as follows: TGTGCCAGCTACGAAGGACAGGGGAACGAGCAGTACTTC. Its protein reads: CASYEGQGNEQYF.